This is a list of T cell receptor beta chains from one sample in a study of T cells in Graves' hyperthyroidism and ophthalmopathy. TCRdb reanalysed the multiplex PCR reads using MiXCR and keeps one entry per CDR3 protein. The data contain around 350,000 distinct CDR3 sequences, about a fifth of them singletons. Specimen: blood. The receptors originated from a young woman with Graves' hyperthyroidism. CDR3s include the opening cysteine and the closing phenylalanine or tryptophan. The order of the fields is clone size, D gene, V gene, J gene, CDR3 length, CDR3 DNA, CDR3 protein. A D gene is named only where the DNA matches it firmly. Only some rows state a clone size, as once, few, many or a class for expanded clones.

clone_size: many; d_call: -; v_call: TRBV7-3; j_call: TRBJ1-1; cdr3_length: 13; cdr3_nt: TGTGCCAGCAGCCCGGGACCCCGGACTGAAGCTTTCTTT; cdr3_aa: CASSPGPRTEAFF
clone_size: many; d_call: TRBD1; v_call: TRBV24-1; j_call: TRBJ1-1; cdr3_length: 17; cdr3_nt: TGTGCCACCAGTGATTTGAGGGACAGCGGGAATAACACTGAAGCTTTCTTT; cdr3_aa: CATSDLRDSGNNTEAFF
clone_size: -; d_call: -; v_call: TRBV3-1; j_call: TRBJ2-1; cdr3_length: 13; cdr3_nt: TGTGCCAGCAGCCATCGGGGGTCCAATGAGCAGTTCTTC; cdr3_aa: CASSHRGSNEQFF
clone_size: many; d_call: -; v_call: TRBV6-2/TRBV6-3; j_call: TRBJ1-2; cdr3_length: 14; cdr3_nt: TGTGCCAGCAGTTACGCGCAACTCGTTGCTGGCTACACCTTC; cdr3_aa: CASSYAQLVAGYTF
clone_size: many; d_call: -; v_call: TRBV11-3; j_call: TRBJ2-2; cdr3_length: 17; cdr3_nt: TGTGCCAGCAGCTTAGGGAATAGGGGCACGAACACCGGGGAGCTGTTTTTT; cdr3_aa: CASSLGNRGTNTGELFF
clone_size: -; d_call: TRBD1; v_call: TRBV12-3/TRBV12-4; j_call: TRBJ2-7; cdr3_length: 16; cdr3_nt: TGTGCCAGCAGTACCGGGACAGGCCAGCGAAAATACGAGCAGTACTTC; cdr3_aa: CASSTGTGQRKYEQYF
clone_size: many; d_call: -; v_call: TRBV20-1; j_call: TRBJ2-7; cdr3_length: 16; cdr3_nt: TGCAGTGCTAGAGATGGTAGGGGCCGAATATCCTACGAGCAGTACTTC; cdr3_aa: CSARDGRGRISYEQYF
clone_size: many; d_call: TRBD1; v_call: TRBV20-1; j_call: TRBJ1-5; cdr3_length: 12; cdr3_nt: TGCAGTGCTGCGACAGGGGACCAGCCCCAGCATTTT; cdr3_aa: CSAATGDQPQHF
clone_size: many; d_call: TRBD1; v_call: TRBV5-8; j_call: TRBJ1-2; cdr3_length: 15; cdr3_nt: TGTGCCAGCAGCCCTGACAGGGGGCGGATCTATGTCTACACCTTC; cdr3_aa: CASSPDRGRIYVYTF
clone_size: once; d_call: -; v_call: TRBV6-1; j_call: TRBJ1-3; cdr3_length: 14; cdr3_nt: TGTGCCAGCATTGGGGGTACCTCTGGAAACACCATATATTTT; cdr3_aa: CASIGGTSGNTIYF
clone_size: many; d_call: -; v_call: TRBV15; j_call: TRBJ2-7; cdr3_length: 16; cdr3_nt: TGTGCCACCAGCAGAGATCTATCAGGGTTTACCTACGAGCAGTACTTC; cdr3_aa: CATSRDLSGFTYEQYF
clone_size: many; d_call: TRBD1; v_call: TRBV29-1; j_call: TRBJ2-5; cdr3_length: 14; cdr3_nt: TGCAGCGTTTTGGGACAGGGGACGATAGAGACCCAGTACTTC; cdr3_aa: CSVLGQGTIETQYF
clone_size: -; d_call: TRBD1; v_call: TRBV5-1; j_call: TRBJ2-2; cdr3_length: 16; cdr3_nt: TGCGCCAGCAGCTCCCGGACAGGGGGTTACACCGGGGAGCTGTTTTTT; cdr3_aa: CASSSRTGGYTGELFF
clone_size: many; d_call: -; v_call: TRBV11-3; j_call: TRBJ1-4; cdr3_length: 14; cdr3_nt: TGTGCCAGCAGCTCTCCGGGCTCTAATGAAAAACTGTTTTTT; cdr3_aa: CASSSPGSNEKLFF
clone_size: few; d_call: -; v_call: TRBV30; j_call: TRBJ2-5; cdr3_length: 12; cdr3_nt: TGTGCCTGGAGTGACACCGGGGAGACCCAGTACTTC; cdr3_aa: CAWSDTGETQYF
clone_size: many; d_call: -; v_call: TRBV28; j_call: TRBJ1-2; cdr3_length: 14; cdr3_nt: TGTGCCAGCAGTTCCCGGACTTTTCGGGAGAGGTCCACCTTC; cdr3_aa: CASSSRTFRERSTF
clone_size: many; d_call: -; v_call: TRBV6-2/TRBV6-3; j_call: TRBJ2-7; cdr3_length: 15; cdr3_nt: TGTGCCAGCAGCGGGACTGCAGGAAGGTCCTACGAGCAGTACTTC; cdr3_aa: CASSGTAGRSYEQYF
clone_size: many; d_call: -; v_call: TRBV11-2; j_call: TRBJ2-5; cdr3_length: 16; cdr3_nt: TGTGCCAGCAGCGTCCAATTACGGGACGGACAAGAGACCCAGTACTTC; cdr3_aa: CASSVQLRDGQETQYF
clone_size: -; d_call: -; v_call: TRBV19; j_call: TRBJ1-5; cdr3_length: 16; cdr3_nt: TGTGCCAGTAGTCCAACGACAGCAGACCTAGATCAGCCCCAGCATTTT; cdr3_aa: CASSPTTADLDQPQHF
clone_size: few; d_call: TRBD1; v_call: TRBV9; j_call: TRBJ1-1; cdr3_length: 13; cdr3_nt: TGTGCCAGCAGCGAGACAGGGATCACTGAAGCTTTCTTT; cdr3_aa: CASSETGITEAFF
clone_size: many; d_call: -; v_call: TRBV12-3/TRBV12-4; j_call: TRBJ2-2; cdr3_length: 12; cdr3_nt: TGTGCCAGCAGCATAGGAACCGGGGAGCTGTTTTTT; cdr3_aa: CASSIGTGELFF
clone_size: many; d_call: -; v_call: TRBV7-8; j_call: TRBJ2-7; cdr3_length: 13; cdr3_nt: TGTGCCAGCAGCCGCGAGGGGGGACTAGAGCAGTACTTC; cdr3_aa: CASSREGGLEQYF
clone_size: -; d_call: -; v_call: TRBV28; j_call: TRBJ2-5; cdr3_length: 13; cdr3_nt: TGTGCCAGCATTAGTAGCGGACAAGAGACCCAGTACTTC; cdr3_aa: CASISSGQETQYF
clone_size: -; d_call: TRBD2; v_call: TRBV7-2; j_call: TRBJ2-5; cdr3_length: 13; cdr3_nt: TGTGCCAGCAGCTTAAAGCGGGAGGAGACCCAGTACTTC; cdr3_aa: CASSLKREETQYF
clone_size: many; d_call: -; v_call: TRBV28; j_call: TRBJ2-5; cdr3_length: 12; cdr3_nt: TGTGCCACCAACCGGGTGGGAGAGACCCAGTACTTC; cdr3_aa: CATNRVGETQYF
clone_size: -; d_call: -; v_call: TRBV5-3; j_call: TRBJ1-1; cdr3_length: 14; cdr3_nt: TGTGCCGCCGCCCAGACCGTTTTGGACACTGAAGCTTTCTTT; cdr3_aa: CAAAQTVLDTEAFF
clone_size: -; d_call: TRBD1; v_call: TRBV30; j_call: TRBJ2-2; cdr3_length: 13; cdr3_nt: TGTGCCTGGAGTCGACAGGGTACCGGGGAGCTGTTTTTT; cdr3_aa: CAWSRQGTGELFF
clone_size: -; d_call: TRBD1; v_call: TRBV6-5; j_call: TRBJ1-1; cdr3_length: 15; cdr3_nt: TGTGCCAGCAGTACTCCGGGACAGGAGAACGCTGAAGCTTTCTTT; cdr3_aa: CASSTPGQENAEAFF
clone_size: many; d_call: -; v_call: TRBV4-1; j_call: TRBJ1-1; cdr3_length: 14; cdr3_nt: TGCGCCAGCAGCCAAGAAGGAAGGGCCACTGAAGCTTTCTTT; cdr3_aa: CASSQEGRATEAFF
clone_size: many; d_call: -; v_call: TRBV20-1; j_call: TRBJ1-6; cdr3_length: 13; cdr3_nt: TGCAGTGCTAGACTTCAGGGTGACTCACCCCTCCACTTT; cdr3_aa: CSARLQGDSPLHF
clone_size: -; d_call: -; v_call: TRBV14; j_call: TRBJ2-4; cdr3_length: 18; cdr3_nt: TGTGCCAGCAGTCGGGACCGGAGGGGTACCACAGCCAAAAACATTCAGTACTTC; cdr3_aa: CASSRDRRGTTAKNIQYF
clone_size: many; d_call: -; v_call: TRBV12-3/TRBV12-4; j_call: TRBJ2-2; cdr3_length: 14; cdr3_nt: TGTGCCAGCAGTTGTTGCGAATACACCGGGGAGCTGTTTTTT; cdr3_aa: CASSCCEYTGELFF
clone_size: -; d_call: -; v_call: TRBV20-1; j_call: TRBJ1-2; cdr3_length: 15; cdr3_nt: TGCAGTGCTAGCCCCCGGCCAGGGGCAGACTATGGCTACACCTTC; cdr3_aa: CSASPRPGADYGYTF
clone_size: few; d_call: -; v_call: TRBV4-1; j_call: TRBJ1-1; cdr3_length: 14; cdr3_nt: TGCGCCAGCAGCCAAGGAGTGGAGAACACTGAAGCTTTCTTT; cdr3_aa: CASSQGVENTEAFF
clone_size: -; d_call: -; v_call: TRBV24-1; j_call: TRBJ1-2; cdr3_length: 15; cdr3_nt: TGTGCCACCAGTTCCCTGGGGGGGAGACAGGATGGCTACACCTTC; cdr3_aa: CATSSLGGRQDGYTF
clone_size: -; d_call: -; v_call: TRBV12-3/TRBV12-4; j_call: TRBJ1-1; cdr3_length: 15; cdr3_nt: TGTGCCAGCAGTTTAGGTTGGGGCGCCGTTTCTGAAGCTTTCTTT; cdr3_aa: CASSLGWGAVSEAFF
clone_size: many; d_call: -; v_call: TRBV6-1; j_call: TRBJ1-5; cdr3_length: 15; cdr3_nt: TGTGCCAGCAGTGAGGGGGGAGGTAGCAATCAGCCCCAGCATTTT; cdr3_aa: CASSEGGGSNQPQHF
clone_size: many; d_call: -; v_call: TRBV27; j_call: TRBJ2-1; cdr3_length: 14; cdr3_nt: TGTGCCAGCAGTTTGCGGGAAATCAACAATGAGCAGTTCTTC; cdr3_aa: CASSLREINNEQFF
clone_size: many; d_call: -; v_call: TRBV5-1; j_call: TRBJ1-1; cdr3_length: 14; cdr3_nt: TGCGCCAGCAGCGCCGGACATATGAACACTGAAGCTTTCTTT; cdr3_aa: CASSAGHMNTEAFF
clone_size: many; d_call: -; v_call: TRBV27; j_call: TRBJ1-1; cdr3_length: 13; cdr3_nt: TGTGCCAGCAGTCCTCCTGGGGGGAGAGAAGCTTTCTTT; cdr3_aa: CASSPPGGREAFF